The entry below gives a single T cell receptor (beta chain) sequence along with its context. This sample was included in a study of blood T cell repertoires in COVID-19. Study-wide background: COVID-19 samples from acute and convalescent phases originated in the United States, Italy and Spain.

Sequencing was performed with immunoSEQ multiplex PCR; in TCRdb, only in-frame clones are kept and a portion is missing. This sample has approximately 99,000 clones, with around 84% found just once. The V end was cut by 4 bases, the J end by 9 bases, with 13 bases between. CDR1 is SEHNR and CDR2 is FQNEAQ in the germline V gene (reference sequence). This CDR3 is built from 12 residues. The sample taken for sequencing was peripheral blood. The receptor was isolated from an older woman in a cohort sampled during active or convalescent COVID-19. The gene calls are TRBV7-9 and TRBJ2-7; possible D gene TRBD1, 6 bases. This chain's CDR3 is CASSSGTLGQYF. The CDR3 DNA follows: TGTGCCAGCAGCTCCGGGACATTGGGGCAGTACTTC.